This paragraph reports one TCR beta chain. Its antigen remains unidentified. A much larger clone sits a single nucleotide away, making a read error possible. The sample belongs to a study of regulatory T cells in long-lasting Graves disease. The CDR3 spans 14 residues. The V and J ends lost 9 bases and 2 bases respectively, with 16 bases between them. TCR beta libraries were built with iRepertoire HTBI primers and Arm-PCR of CDR3 regions. TCRdb reanalysed the multiplex PCR reads using MiXCR and keeps one entry per CDR3 protein. The sample holds roughly 500,000 distinct CDR3 sequences; roughly 14% are singletons and the top ten take roughly 9.7%. Overall study findings and caveats: Among persistent patients, a larger number of public clonotypes were shared (around 3,000) than among newly diagnosed patients (just over 950).

The time point is: newly diagnosed GD, antithyroid drugs for less than 3 months. The TCR library was prepared using RNA isolated from PBMCs. By American Thyroid Association guidelines, Graves' disease was diagnosed in the cohort. These same data were also listed under a study on T cells in Graves' hyperthyroidism and ophthalmopathy.

This sequence joins TRBV12-3 or TRBV12-4 and TRBJ1-2, with D hard to call. The sequences come from peripheral blood mononuclear cells (PBMCs), collected at new diagnosis, from a patient treated with antithyroid drugs. The receptor comes from a man between 25 and 39 years old with Graves disease. In DNA, the CDR3 is TGTGCCAGAAGTGAAGCGGGTCAGAACTATGGCTACACCTTC. This gives the protein CARSEAGQNYGYTF.